This TCR beta chain was recorded in a study of shared clonotypes between healthy human individuals. CD4+ cells yielded CD45RA+ naive and CD45RA-negative memory subsets. The authors split each subset's genomic DNA evenly across several immunoSEQ plates. The data were produced by immunoSEQ multiplex PCR, yet TCRdb's version contains in-frame clones alone and is incomplete. Among under 2,500,000 clones listed, 90% to 97% were seen once. This TCR was recovered from a young man in good health. Sequenced sample: naive CD4+ T cells sorted from blood. Subset noted: CD45RA+ positively selected.

CDR3 protein: CASSPSGQGYGELFF. The CDR3 nucleotides are TGTGCCAGCAGTCCGAGTGGACAGGGATACGGGGAGCTGTTTTTT. V is TRBV28 and J is TRBJ2-2, with 8 bases matching TRBD1. The length of the CDR3 is 15 residues. Germline loops: CDR1 MDHEN, CDR2 SYDVKM. V shed 5 bases, J shed 7 bases, and the junction held 9 bases outside the gene matches. Full variable domain (remainder filled in from reference TRBV28 and TRBJ2-2): DVKVTQSSRYLVKRTGEKVFLECVQDMDHENMFWYRQDPGLGLRLIYFSYDVKMKEKGDIPEGYSVSREKKERFSLILESASTNQTSMYLCASSPSGQGYGELFFGEGSRLTVL.